These 26 T cell receptor beta chains share one sample of origin, sequenced in a study of T cells in Graves' hyperthyroidism and ophthalmopathy. TCR beta CDR3 regions were amplified from RNA transcripts. HTBI primers were the set used in a first-round RT-PCR of the TCR CDR3. MiXCR was run by TCRdb on the multiplex PCR reads, yielding one entry per CDR3 protein. The sample includes 500,000 to 750,000 distinct CDR3 sequences, about 15% of them seen just once. The sequenced material came from blood. Every receptor here comes from a woman under 40 with Graves' hyperthyroidism.

This clonotype appeared a few times. The chain has TRBV6-1 and TRBJ1-1, with 7 bases that match TRBD1. This CDR3 contains 16 residues. The V gene's germline CDR1 is MNHNS and CDR2 SASEGT. J lost 1 base, V lost 5 bases, and 10 bases had no gene match. In nucleotides, the CDR3 is TGTGCCAGCAGTTCCCCCGGTAACAGGGGGAACACTGAAGCTTTCTTT. Translated, it gives CASSSPGNRGNTEAFF.

The chain carries TRBV11-2 and TRBJ1-2; D is uncertain. The CDR3 consists of 15 residues. The V gene lost 3 bases and the J gene lost 5 bases, with 16 bases spanning the gap. The germline V gene has CDR1 SGHAT and CDR2 FQNNGV. The CDR3 nucleotides read TGTGCCAGCAGCTTTGCAGGTGCCGAGTATTATGGCTACACCTTC. Translated, it gives CASSFAGAEYYGYTF.

This clonotype occurred a few times. The genes are TRBV4-2 and TRBJ2-6, with 8 positions matching TRBD1. CDR1 and CDR2 from the germline V gene are LGHNA and YNFKEQ. Trimming took 4 bases from V and 2 from J; bases not matched to a gene: 13. The CDR3 consists of 19 residues. CDR3 loop: CASSRDRTGIGAGANVLTF. The CDR3, as DNA: TGTGCCAGCAGCCGTGATAGGACAGGGATAGGAGCTGGGGCCAACGTCCTGACTTTC.

This clonotype was counted once. The V gene is TRBV29-1, the J gene TRBJ2-6, with D possibly matching TRBD1 (6 bases). Between the trimmed V and J ends, which lost 6 bases and 1 base, there was a span of 16 bases. This CDR3 has 16 amino acids. Germline V gives CDR1 SQVTM, CDR2 ANQGSEA. Here the CDR3 reads CSVPRDTSSGANVLTF. The DNA of the CDR3 is TGCAGCGTCCCCCGGGACACCTCTTCTGGGGCCAACGTCCTGACTTTC.

This clonotype occurred many times. The chain combines TRBV30 with TRBJ2-1; possible D gene TRBD2, 6 bases. Trimming took off 0 bases at V and 9 bases at J, with 9 bases between the two ends. CDR1 is GTSNPN, CDR2 SVGIG, per germline (reference sequence). The length of the CDR3 is 12 residues. CDR3 sequence (DNA): TGTGCCTGGAGTGTATACGGGGGTGAGCAGTTCTTC. Its protein product is CAWSVYGGEQFF.

This clonotype was observed many times. V usage is TRBV11-2 and J usage is TRBJ1-5, with a possible D match to TRBD1 (6 bases). Per germline, CDR1 SGHAT and CDR2 FQNNGV. V gave up 5 bases and J gave up 7 bases, with 15 bases separating them. This CDR3 region has 14 residues. The CDR3: CASSPSGGRQPQHF. The CDR3 DNA reads TGTGCCAGCAGCCCATCCGGGGGCCGGCAGCCCCAGCATTTT.

This clonotype was seen more than once but under ten times. The J gene is TRBJ1-2, the V gene TRBV6-5; TRBD1 matches 7 bases. Losses at the gene ends were 0 bases for V and 6 bases for J; bases not matched to a gene: 13. Germline V lookup: CDR1 MNHEY, CDR2 SVGAGI. The CDR3 contains 17 residues. CDR3 amino acids: CASSYSVTGSVYDGYTF. The CDR3 DNA is TGTGCCAGCAGTTACTCGGTGACAGGGTCTGTATATGATGGCTACACCTTC.

In this sample, this clonotype turned up many times. The J gene is TRBJ2-7, the V gene TRBV9; 14 bases map to TRBD2. Trimming cost V 4 bases and J 7 bases; bases outside gene matches: 10. This CDR3 is 16 amino acids long. Germline V lookup: CDR1 SGDLS, CDR2 YYNGEE. CDR3 nucleotide sequence: TGTGCCAGCAGCTCGGCCGGGACTAGCGGGAGTAGAGAGCAGTACTTC. Protein product: CASSSAGTSGSREQYF.

This clonotype was observed many times. The rearrangement uses TRBV12-3 or TRBV12-4 and TRBJ1-6, with D unclear. This CDR3 is 12 amino acids long. Trimming shortened V by 7 bases and J by 10 bases, and 11 bases separated the two germline ends. The CDR3 sequence: CASTYTGSPLHF. CDR3 nucleotide sequence: TGTGCCAGCACCTACACGGGGTCACCCCTCCACTTT.

This clonotype was observed at least ten times. The chain couples TRBV6-1 to TRBJ2-5, with 12 bases matching TRBD2. The J segment lost 2 bases and the V segment lost 5 bases, leaving 3 bases of the junction unmatched. The V gene's germline CDR1 is MNHNS and CDR2 SASEGT. CDR3 length equals 15 residues. This chain's CDR3 is CASSKGTSGQETQYF. CDR3 in DNA: TGTGCCAGCAGTAAAGGGACTAGCGGGCAAGAGACCCAGTACTTC.

This clonotype was picked up many times. V and J are TRBV11-3 and TRBJ2-3; 9 positions match TRBD2. Germline lookup yields CDR1 SGHNT and CDR2 YENEEA. V dropped 3 bases and J dropped 11; count of bases not matched to a gene: 9. The CDR3 is made up of 14 amino acids. This CDR3 is CASSLGATAGGQYF. In nucleotides, the CDR3 is TGTGCCAGCAGCTTGGGAGCGACAGCGGGAGGGCAGTATTTT.

The sample holds a few counts of this clonotype. The genes are TRBV10-2 and TRBJ2-1; 10 bases fit TRBD2. The germline gives CDR1 WSHSY, CDR2 SAAADI. The CDR3 is 15 residues long. V trimming: 4 bases; J trimming: 8 bases; junction bases outside the gene matches: 8. CDR3 region: CASSVLAGLLDEQFF. Here the CDR3 DNA reads TGCGCCAGCAGTGTACTAGCGGGACTTTTAGATGAGCAGTTCTTC.

This clonotype was counted between two and nine times. The V and J genes are TRBV28 and TRBJ1-2; D unclear. The germline CDR1 and CDR2 sequences are MDHEN and SYDVKM. The V and J ends lost 6 bases and 13 bases respectively, with 15 bases between them. The CDR3 runs 11 residues. CDR3 region: CASRTWEGLTF. The DNA for the CDR3 is TGTGCCAGCAGAACCTGGGAGGGCCTCACCTTC.

This clonotype was seen many times. The chain carries TRBV2 and TRBJ2-2; tentatively, D is TRBD1 (5 bases). V dropped 7 bases and J dropped 7 bases, with 16 bases sitting between them. The CDR3 totals 14 residues. Germline CDR1 and CDR2: SNHLY and FYNNEI. The CDR3 protein is CASMVDRMGGELFF. The CDR3 nucleotides are TGTGCCAGCATGGTCGACAGAATGGGCGGGGAGCTGTTTTTT.

At least ten counts were recorded for this clonotype. V gene TRBV5-1 combines with J gene TRBJ2-7, with a tentative D call TRBD1 (6 bases). The germline V gene has CDR1 SGHRS and CDR2 YFSETQ. This CDR3 region has 14 residues. The germline V and J ends were trimmed by 2 bases and 1 base, with 10 bases remaining between them. The CDR3 region is CASSFGTRSYEQYF. In DNA, the CDR3 is TGCGCCAGCAGCTTCGGGACAAGATCCTACGAGCAGTACTTC.

In its sample, this clonotype was seen a few times. The J gene is TRBJ2-7, the V gene TRBV28, with TRBD1 as a possible D gene (5 bases). Germline V gives CDR1 MDHEN, CDR2 SYDVKM. V was trimmed by 1 base and J by 2 bases, leaving 9 bases between them. This CDR3 is built from 14 residues. CDR3 sequence (DNA): TGTGCCAGCAGTTTATTTCAGGGTACCTACGAGCAGTACTTC. Amino acids: CASSLFQGTYEQYF.

This clonotype turned up a few times. The rearrangement joins TRBV4-2 to TRBJ2-7; D possibly uses TRBD1 or TRBD2 (6 bases each). The CDR3 spans 16 residues. Germline V gene data show CDR1 as LGHNA and CDR2 as YNFKEQ. V was trimmed by 0 bases and J by 1 base, leaving 13 bases between them. The CDR3 here is CASSQDIGGHSYEQYF. CDR3 sequence (DNA): TGTGCCAGCAGCCAAGATATCGGGGGCCATTCCTACGAGCAGTACTTC.

This clonotype was observed a handful of times. The chain has TRBV20-1 and TRBJ2-1; 9 positions match TRBD1. Germline V CDR1 and CDR2: DFQATT, SNEGSKA (reference sequence). Trimming removed 3 bases from V and 7 bases from J; junction bases left unmatched: 7. CDR3 length: 14 amino acids. The CDR3 coding sequence is TGCAGTGCTAGTTATGACAGGGGGATGAATGAGCAGTTCTTC. It translates to CSASYDRGMNEQFF.

This clonotype was detected many times. The rearrangement uses TRBV20-1 and TRBJ2-1; TRBD2 aligns across 8 bases. Germline loops: CDR1 DFQATT, CDR2 SNEGSKA (reference sequence). The CDR3 runs 18 residues. Trimming took 0 bases from V and 3 from J; bases not matched to a gene: 13. DNA of the CDR3: TGCAGTGCTAGAGATCAGCCTATACCGGGACTAGACTACAATGAGCAGTTCTTC. This gives the protein CSARDQPIPGLDYNEQFF.

This clonotype has a handful of counts. This chain uses TRBV5-6 with TRBJ1-5, with D perhaps TRBD1 (5 bases). Germline V gene sequence: CDR1 SGHDT, CDR2 YYEEEE. Deletions cut 0 bases from V and 7 bases from J, with 8 bases between. This CDR3 contains 13 residues. CDR3 bases: TGTGCCAGCAGCTTGGCCCCAGGGCAGCCCCAGCATTTT. It translates to CASSLAPGQPQHF.

This clonotype has a count of ten or more. The chain uses TRBV24-1 and TRBJ2-4; D gene uncertain. V was trimmed by 5 bases and J by 8 bases, leaving 15 bases between them. The CDR3 has 14 residues. Germline CDR1 KGHDR, CDR2 SFDVKD. The CDR3 here is CATSARPTIDIQYF. In nucleotides, the CDR3 is TGTGCCACCAGTGCCAGGCCCACCATTGACATTCAGTACTTC.

The chain employs TRBV19 and TRBJ2-2, with D perhaps TRBD1 (5 bases). V was shortened by 6 bases and J by 4 bases, with 15 bases between the two germline ends. CDR3 length: 15 amino acids. Germline V lookup: CDR1 LNHDA, CDR2 SQIVND (reference sequence). CDR3 region: CASRPTGGSTGELFF. CDR3 sequence (DNA): TGTGCCAGTAGGCCCACAGGCGGTTCCACCGGGGAGCTGTTTTTT.

This chain joins TRBV24-1 and TRBJ2-2; D gene ambiguous. The CDR3 runs 12 residues. CDR1 and CDR2 (germline): KGHDR, SFDVKD. V shed 3 bases and J shed 5 bases, with 3 bases lying between them. DNA of the CDR3: TGTGCCACCAGTGATCATACCGGGGAGCTGTTTTTT. Translating it yields CATSDHTGELFF.

At least ten counts were recorded for this clonotype. This chain connects TRBV30 to TRBJ2-7; TRBD1 matches 9 bases. The V segment lost 3 bases and the J segment 5 bases; nucleotides outside the gene matches: 5. CDR3 size: 13 residues. Germline V gene lookup returns CDR1 GTSNPN and CDR2 SVGIG (reference sequence). The CDR3 region is CAWSPGQGNEQYF. In DNA, the CDR3 is TGTGCCTGGAGCCCGGGACAGGGTAACGAGCAGTACTTC.

This clonotype appeared many times. This rearrangement joins TRBV7-9 to TRBJ2-3; the D gene is possibly TRBD1 (6 bases). The germline V gene encodes CDR1 SEHNR and CDR2 FQNEAQ (reference sequence). Deletions cut 3 bases from V and 2 bases from J, with 15 bases between. The CDR3 has 16 residues. This CDR3 reads CASSFRTEHLTDTQYF. CDR3 coding DNA: TGTGCCAGCAGCTTCAGGACAGAGCACCTCACAGATACGCAGTATTTT.

This chain joins TRBV19 and TRBJ1-1; a weak D match, TRBD1 (6 bases). Trimming took 8 bases from V and 11 from J, leaving 24 bases between them. CDR1 and CDR2 (germline): LNHDA, SQIVND (reference sequence). The length of the CDR3 is 14 residues. CDR3 sequence (DNA): TGTGCCAGTGGGATCTCGGGGCAGGGGTTAGCTGCTTTCTTT. Translating gives CASGISGQGLAAFF. The complete variable domain, with remaining parts taken from reference TRBV19 and TRBJ1-1, reads DGGITQSPKYLFRKEGQNVTLSCEQNLNHDAMYWYRQDPGQGLRLIYYSQIVNDFQKGDIAEGYSVSREKKESFPLTVTSAQKNPTAFYLCASGISGQGLAAFFGQGTRLTVV.